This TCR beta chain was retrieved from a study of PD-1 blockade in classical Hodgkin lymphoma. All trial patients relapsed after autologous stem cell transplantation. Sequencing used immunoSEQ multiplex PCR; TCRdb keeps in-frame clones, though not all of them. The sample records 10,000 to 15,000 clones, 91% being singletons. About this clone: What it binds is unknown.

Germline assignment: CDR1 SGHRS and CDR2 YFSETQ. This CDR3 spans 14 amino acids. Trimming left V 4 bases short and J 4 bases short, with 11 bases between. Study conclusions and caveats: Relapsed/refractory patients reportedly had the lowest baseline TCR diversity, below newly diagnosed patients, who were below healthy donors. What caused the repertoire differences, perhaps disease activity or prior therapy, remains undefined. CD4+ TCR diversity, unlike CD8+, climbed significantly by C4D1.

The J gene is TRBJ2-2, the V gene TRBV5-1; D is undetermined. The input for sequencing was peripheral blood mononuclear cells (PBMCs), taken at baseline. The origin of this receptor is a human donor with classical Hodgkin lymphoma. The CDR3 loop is CASSPTPRTGELFF. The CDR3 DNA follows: TGCGCCAGCAGCCCAACCCCCCGCACCGGGGAGCTGTTTTTT.